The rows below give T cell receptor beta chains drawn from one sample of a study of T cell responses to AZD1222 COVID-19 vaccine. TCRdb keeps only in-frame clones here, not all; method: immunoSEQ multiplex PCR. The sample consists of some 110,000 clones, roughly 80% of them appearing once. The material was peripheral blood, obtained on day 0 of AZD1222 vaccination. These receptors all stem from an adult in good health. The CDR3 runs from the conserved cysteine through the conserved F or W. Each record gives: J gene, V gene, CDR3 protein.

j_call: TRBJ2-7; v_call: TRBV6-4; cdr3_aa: CASSELAGGYEQYF
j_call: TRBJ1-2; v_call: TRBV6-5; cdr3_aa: CASSPGSGYTF
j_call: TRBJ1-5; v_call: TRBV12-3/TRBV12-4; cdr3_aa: CASSDVNQPQHF
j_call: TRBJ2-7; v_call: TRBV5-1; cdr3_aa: CASSRYFSGGNYEQYF
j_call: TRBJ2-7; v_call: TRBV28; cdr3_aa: CASMGVAPYEQYF
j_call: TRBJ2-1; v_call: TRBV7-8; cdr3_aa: CASSHRQGSYNEQFF
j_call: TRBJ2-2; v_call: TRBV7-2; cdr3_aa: CASSLVGTATGELFF
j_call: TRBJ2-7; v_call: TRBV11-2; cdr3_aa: CASSLGDGSYEQYF
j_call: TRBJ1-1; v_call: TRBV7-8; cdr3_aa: CASSSSVNTEAFF
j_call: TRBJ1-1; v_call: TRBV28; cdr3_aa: CASSLGGVAFEAFF
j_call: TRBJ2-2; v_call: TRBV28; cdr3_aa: CACQGASGELFF
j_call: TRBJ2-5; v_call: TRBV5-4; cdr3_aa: CASSLDGRTGGTQYF
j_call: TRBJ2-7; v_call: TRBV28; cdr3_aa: CASSPGRGRGTSGGYEQYF
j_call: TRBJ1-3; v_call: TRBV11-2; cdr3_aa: CASSPRRTMGFSGNTIYF
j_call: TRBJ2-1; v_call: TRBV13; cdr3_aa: CASSLGGLGSGKVNEQFF
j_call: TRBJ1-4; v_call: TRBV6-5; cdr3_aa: CASSYTLGDEKLFF
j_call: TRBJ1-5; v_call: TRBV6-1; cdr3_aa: CASSDHGRNQPQHF
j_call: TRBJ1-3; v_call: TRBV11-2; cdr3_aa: CASSLPGGNTIYF
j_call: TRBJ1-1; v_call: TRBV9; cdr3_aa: CASSVGDRVTEAFF
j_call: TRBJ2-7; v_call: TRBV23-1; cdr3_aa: CASSQKGVTYEQYF
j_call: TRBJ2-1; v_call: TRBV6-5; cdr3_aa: CASSYSGSGRAWEQFF
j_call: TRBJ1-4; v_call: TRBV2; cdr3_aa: CASSEQRGEKLFF
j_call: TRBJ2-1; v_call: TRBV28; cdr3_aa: CASSLLLAAYNEQFF
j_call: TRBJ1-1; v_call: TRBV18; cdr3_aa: CASSPPQGEGEAFF
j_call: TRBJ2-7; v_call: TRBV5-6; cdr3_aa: CASSFSLEQYF
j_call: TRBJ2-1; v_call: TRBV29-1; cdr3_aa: CSVYYNEQFF
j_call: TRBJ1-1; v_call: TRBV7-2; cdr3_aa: CASSFGHFSMNTEAFF
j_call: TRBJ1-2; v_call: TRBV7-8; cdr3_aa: CASSPGRSRGDGYTF
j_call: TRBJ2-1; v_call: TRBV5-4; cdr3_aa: CASSSRQGARNEQFF
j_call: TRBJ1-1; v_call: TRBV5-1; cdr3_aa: CASRPVGAHTEAFF
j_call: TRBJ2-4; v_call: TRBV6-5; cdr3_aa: CASRRLAGQPQYF
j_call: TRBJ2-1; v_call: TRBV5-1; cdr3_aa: CASSFEVGPYNEQFF
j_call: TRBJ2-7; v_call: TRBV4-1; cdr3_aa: CASSQGGRETHEQYF
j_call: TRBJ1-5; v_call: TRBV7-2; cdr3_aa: CASSLAGARQPQHF
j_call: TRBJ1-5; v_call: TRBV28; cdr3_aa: CASSFMRGGQPQHF
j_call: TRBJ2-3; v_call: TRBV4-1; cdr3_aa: CASSQVRDTQYF
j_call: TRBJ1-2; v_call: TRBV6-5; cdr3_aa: CASSSSGTLYGYTF
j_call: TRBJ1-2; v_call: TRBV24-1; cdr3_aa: CATSLGGTTNYGYTF
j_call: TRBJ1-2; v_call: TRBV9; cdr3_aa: CASSATNYGYTF
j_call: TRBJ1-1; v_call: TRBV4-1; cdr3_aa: CASSQETGPAFF
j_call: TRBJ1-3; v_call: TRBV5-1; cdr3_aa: CASSWGPMASGNTIYF
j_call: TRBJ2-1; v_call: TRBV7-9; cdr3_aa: CASSFPHGTNNEQFF
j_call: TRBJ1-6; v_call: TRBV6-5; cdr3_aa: CASRGRQGGPLHF
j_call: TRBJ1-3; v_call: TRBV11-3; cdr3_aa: CASSQNPGTTIYF
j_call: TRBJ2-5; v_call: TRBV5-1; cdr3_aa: CASSSGNGRRETQYF
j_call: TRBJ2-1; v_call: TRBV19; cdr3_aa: CASSARVGLAIDNEQFF
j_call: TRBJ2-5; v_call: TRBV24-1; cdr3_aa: CATADTGAETQYF
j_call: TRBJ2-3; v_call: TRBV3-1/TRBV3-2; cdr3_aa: CASSQWGTDTQYF
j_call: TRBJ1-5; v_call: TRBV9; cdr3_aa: CASSVDQGQFQPQHF
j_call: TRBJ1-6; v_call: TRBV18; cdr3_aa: CASSPNLGQGKSPLHF
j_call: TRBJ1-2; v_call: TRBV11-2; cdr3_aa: CASSPGQDYGYTF
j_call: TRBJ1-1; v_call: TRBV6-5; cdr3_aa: CASSSQQGTEAFF
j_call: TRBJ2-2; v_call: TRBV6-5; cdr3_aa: CASRKASGDTGELFF
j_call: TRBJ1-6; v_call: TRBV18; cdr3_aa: CASSPNEHNSPLHF
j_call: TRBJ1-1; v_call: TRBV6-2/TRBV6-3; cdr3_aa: CASSYLRRGHTEAFF
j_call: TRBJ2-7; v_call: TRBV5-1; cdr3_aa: CASSLGDRVSEQYF
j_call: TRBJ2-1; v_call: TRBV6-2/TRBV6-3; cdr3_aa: CASSMGLAGYNEQFF
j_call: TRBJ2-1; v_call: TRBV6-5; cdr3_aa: CASNREGTSYNEQFF
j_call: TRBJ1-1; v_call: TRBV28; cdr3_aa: CASSPGYRTEAFF
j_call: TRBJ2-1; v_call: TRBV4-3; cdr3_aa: CASSPLAHNEQFF